Reported below is one T cell receptor beta chain. This entry is derived from a study of blood T cell repertoires in COVID-19. Participants' reported clinical history set cohort assignment. V shed 4 bases and J 7 bases; nucleotides not matched to a gene: 7. Germline V lookup: CDR1 SGHKS, CDR2 YYEKEE (reference sequence). This CDR3 is built from 15 residues. The table came from immunoSEQ multiplex PCR; TCRdb's copy has only in-frame clones and leaves some out. The sample includes roughly 250,000 clones, about 88% of them seen just once. The sample taken for sequencing was PBMCs or T cells enriched from blood (not recorded which). The V call is TRBV5-5, the J call TRBJ2-1; 11 bases match TRBD2. This sequence was found in a woman in her forties or fifties who had recovered from COVID-19. CDR3 amino acids: CASSVVAGGMNEQFF. The CDR3, as DNA: TGTGCCAGCAGCGTGGTAGCGGGAGGGATGAATGAGCAGTTCTTC.